Presented here are 13 T cell receptor beta chains from one specimen sequenced in a study of Ad26.COV2.S vaccination and SARS-CoV-2 variants. Using immunoSEQ multiplex PCR, the repertoire was profiled, and TCRdb retains in-frame clones only, with some absent. The profile shows under 600,000 clones, 89% of them singletons. Treatment defined: 15 to 20 received Ad26.COV2.S at low or high dose, single or two shots; about five received placebo; per-sample allocation not given. Day 63 after the first vaccine or placebo injection was the time point for sampling. This specimen consisted of peripheral blood, obtained in a trial of Ad26.COV2.S vaccine versus placebo. The source of these receptors is a person aged 18-65 years who received the Ad26.COV2.S COVID-19 vaccine or a placebo.

The chain joins TRBV7-8 to TRBJ2-2; D unresolved. The CDR3 has 12 residues. Trimming pared 5 bases from V and 6 bases from J, leaving 7 bases between. CDR1 and CDR2 (germline): SGHVS, FQNEAQ. CDR3 sequence: CASSHSPGELFF. The CDR3 DNA reads as TGTGCCAGCAGCCATAGCCCCGGGGAGCTGTTTTTT.

The chain carries TRBV7-2 and TRBJ2-7, with no clear D. Trimming pared 3 bases from V and 3 bases from J, leaving 9 bases between. The CDR3 is 13 residues long. The germline CDR1 and CDR2 sequences are SGHTA and FQGNSA. CDR3 loop: CASSLNGNYEQYF. CDR3 bases: TGTGCCAGCAGCTTGAACGGCAACTACGAGCAGTACTTC.

The chain couples TRBV7-9 to TRBJ1-4; 9 bases align to TRBD1. The CDR3 runs 15 residues. The J segment lost 5 bases and the V segment lost 6 bases, leaving 7 bases of the junction unmatched. Looked up from germline, CDR1 is SEHNR and CDR2 is FQNEAQ (reference sequence). The chain's CDR3 is CASREKTGGNEKLFF. In DNA form, the CDR3 reads TGTGCCAGCAGAGAAAAGACAGGGGGGAATGAAAAACTGTTTTTT.

This chain joins TRBV7-9 and TRBJ2-2; 12 bases are shared with TRBD2. J gave up 6 bases and V 5 bases, and 10 bases lay outside the gene matches. Germline V gives CDR1 SEHNR, CDR2 FQNEAQ (reference sequence). There are 17 residues in the CDR3. For the CDR3, the DNA is TGTGCCAGCAGCCGGAGGACTAGCGGGACGTTCGCCGGGGAGCTGTTTTTT. It encodes CASSRRTSGTFAGELFF.

V gene TRBV27 combines with J gene TRBJ1-3; 7 bases match TRBD1. Germline values: CDR1 MNHEY, CDR2 SMNVEV (reference sequence). V shed 2 bases, J shed 0 bases, and the junction held 4 bases outside the gene matches. The CDR3 length is 16 residues. The CDR3 DNA is TGTGCCAGCAGTTTAACAGGGGCCAGCTCTGGAAACACCATATATTTT. Translated: CASSLTGASSGNTIYF.

This chain uses TRBV19 with TRBJ1-3; D not resolved. V was cut by 0 bases and J by 0 bases, with 6 bases left in between. In germline, CDR1 is LNHDA, CDR2 SQIVND (reference sequence). CDR3 length equals 15 residues. Here the CDR3 DNA reads TGTGCCAGTAGTATAGACCGCGACTCTGGAAACACCATATATTTT. This codes for CASSIDRDSGNTIYF.

The chain has TRBV7-3 and TRBJ2-5, with 8 nucleotides matching TRBD1. CDR3 size: 15 residues. The germline V gene has CDR1 SGHTA and CDR2 FQGTGA. J gave up 5 bases and V 5 bases, and 10 bases lay outside the gene matches. CDR3 residues: CASSKGQAQGETQYF. In DNA form, the CDR3 reads TGTGCCAGCAGCAAGGGACAGGCCCAGGGGGAGACCCAGTACTTC.

This clone was counted a single time. The chain couples TRBV1 to TRBJ2-1; the table's D call TRBD2 went unverified against the DNA. TRBV1 is given as a pseudogene. This CDR3 spans 16 amino acids. The CDR3 sequence: CTSSQEIAGADNEQFF. The CDR3 DNA reads as TGCACCAGCAGCCAAGAAATCGCGGGGGCCGACAATGAGCAGTTCTTC.

This clone came up a few times. This sequence joins TRBV7-6 and TRBJ2-5; D unclear. There are 12 residues in the CDR3. Per germline, CDR1 SGHVS and CDR2 FNYEAQ. The V end lost 5 bases, the J end lost 5 bases, and 9 bases lay between the germline ends. CDR3 sequence: CASSPPHETQYF. The CDR3 nucleotides are TGTGCCAGCAGCCCCCCTCACGAGACCCAGTACTTC.

This clone was counted once. Other nucleotide sequences in the sample specify the same CDR3. The chain has TRBV6-5 and TRBJ1-1, with no clear D. The CDR3 runs to 12 residues. The germline V gene encodes CDR1 MNHEY and CDR2 SVGAGI. The V end lost 7 bases, the J end lost 1 base, and 7 bases lay between the germline ends. The CDR3 loop reads CASTGTNTEAFF. CDR3 nucleotide sequence: TGTGCCAGCACGGGAACGAACACTGAAGCTTTCTTT.

The chain carries TRBV29-1 and TRBJ2-3, with no clear D. V shed 3 bases and J shed 1 base, with 8 bases lying between them. There are 13 residues in the CDR3. CDR1 and CDR2 from the germline V gene are SQVTM and ANQGSEA. The CDR3 is CSVDTGRTDTQYF. CDR3 in DNA: TGCAGCGTTGACACCGGCCGCACAGATACGCAGTATTTT.

The chain has TRBV29-1 and TRBJ1-4; possible D gene TRBD1, 5 bases. Germline CDR1 reads SQVTM; CDR2 reads ANQGSEA. The CDR3 extends over 13 amino acids. The V gene lost 7 bases and the J gene lost 7 bases, with 16 bases spanning the gap. The CDR3 is CSGVGTNGEKLFF. The CDR3 DNA reads as TGCAGCGGAGTCGGGACTAACGGTGAAAAACTGTTTTTT.

The CDR3 DNA follows: TGCGCCAGCAGCTGGGGGGAAACTGGGACCCAGTACTTC. Translated: CASSWGETGTQYF. The rearrangement joins TRBV5-1 to TRBJ2-5; D may be TRBD2 (6 bases). Trimming removed 3 bases from V and 7 bases from J, with 13 bases in between. Germline values: CDR1 SGHRS, CDR2 YFSETQ. This CDR3 has 13 residues.